These 30 T cell receptor beta chains came from one sample sequenced in a study of CD49a tissue-resident CD8 T cells in human skin. Profiling relied on immunoSEQ multiplex PCR, and the TCRdb table lists in-frame clones only, not all of them. The sample yields over a thousand clones, about 59% seen once. Sequenced: CLA- CD8+ effector memory T cells sorted from blood. These receptors all come from a human donor in good health.

The genes are TRBV27 and TRBJ2-1; 9 bases line up with TRBD2. CDR1 is MNHEY and CDR2 is SMNVEV in the germline V gene (reference sequence). The CDR3 totals 15 residues. V lost 1 base and J lost 7; bases outside the gene matches: 5. The CDR3 is CASSLLGGRANEQFF. The CDR3 nucleotides read TGTGCCAGCAGTTTATTAGGCGGGAGGGCAAATGAGCAGTTCTTC.

A single count supports this clone. The V and J genes are TRBV6-1 and TRBJ2-6; 9 bases are a match to TRBD1. With V trimmed by 7 bases and J by 6 bases, 7 bases remained unmatched. Germline V gives CDR1 MNHNS, CDR2 SASEGT. The CDR3 spans 15 residues. The CDR3 loop is CASTEGQGEANVLTF. CDR3 nucleotide sequence: TGTGCCAGCACCGAGGGACAGGGCGAGGCCAACGTCCTGACTTTC.

The chain couples TRBV7-9 to TRBJ2-5, with 8 positions matching TRBD2. Unmatched junction bases numbered 9, after V lost 5 bases and J lost 1 base. The CDR3 runs to 16 residues. Germline V CDR1 and CDR2: SEHNR, FQNEAQ (reference sequence). The CDR3 reads CASSLTGLVFQETQYF. The CDR3 DNA sequence: TGTGCCAGCAGCCTAACGGGACTAGTGTTCCAAGAGACCCAGTACTTC.

The chain recombines TRBV6-4 with TRBJ2-3, with 10 bases identical to TRBD2. This CDR3 region has 15 residues. Germline loops: CDR1 MRHNA, CDR2 SNTAGT. V gave up 5 bases and J gave up 0 bases; unmatched junction bases: 2. CDR3 amino acids: CASSPSGGSTDTQYF. CDR3 nucleotides: TGTGCCAGCAGTCCTAGCGGGGGAAGCACAGATACGCAGTATTTT.

The chain joins TRBV2 to TRBJ1-4, with D perhaps TRBD1 (6 bases). Germline V gene data show CDR1 as SNHLY and CDR2 as FYNNEI. The V gene lost 3 bases and the J gene lost 4 bases, with 12 bases spanning the gap. The CDR3 covers 15 residues. This chain's CDR3 is CASSDPGEGNEKLFF. The CDR3 region has the DNA TGTGCCAGCAGTGATCCAGGGGAGGGTAATGAAAAACTGTTTTTT.

The V call is TRBV19, the J call TRBJ2-7; D uncertain. CDR1 is LNHDA, CDR2 SQIVND, per germline (reference sequence). The CDR3 contains 15 residues. The V and J ends lost 2 bases and 4 bases respectively, with 15 bases between them. The CDR3 DNA follows: TGTGCCAGTAGTATAATCGCTAGTCTAGGATACGAGCAGTACTTC. It is translated as CASSIIASLGYEQYF. Using reference TRBV19 and TRBJ2-7 for the parts outside the CDR3, the full variable domain is DGGITQSPKYLFRKEGQNVTLSCEQNLNHDAMYWYRQDPGQGLRLIYYSQIVNDFQKGDIAEGYSVSREKKESFPLTVTSAQKNPTAFYLCASSIIASLGYEQYFGPGTRLTVT.

The chain couples TRBV6-1 to TRBJ2-7; 7 bases agree with TRBD1. Germline V gene data show CDR1 as MNHNS and CDR2 as SASEGT. This CDR3 comprises 15 residues. The trim removed 2 bases at V and 2 bases at J, leaving 6 bases unmatched. The CDR3, as DNA: TGTGCCAGCAGTGAATGGCAGGGGGAGACCTACGAGCAGTACTTC. It specifies CASSEWQGETYEQYF.

The CDR3 sequence is CASSELAGAAGELFF. The CDR3 DNA follows: TGTGCCAGCAGTGAATTAGCGGGAGCTGCCGGGGAGCTGTTTTTT. The rearrangement links TRBV6-4 to TRBJ2-2; 9 bases fit TRBD2. Germline V CDR1 and CDR2: MRHNA, SNTAGT. There are 15 residues in the CDR3. With V trimmed by 3 bases and J by 6 bases, 5 bases remained unmatched.

This chain uses TRBV6-4 with TRBJ2-3, with 9 bases that match TRBD2. Unmatched junction bases numbered 4, after V lost 2 bases and J lost 1 base. This CDR3 spans 16 amino acids. Germline CDR1 reads MRHNA; CDR2 reads SNTAGT. CDR3 amino acids: CASSDQASGGTDTQYF. DNA for the CDR3: TGTGCCAGCAGTGACCAGGCTAGCGGGGGCACAGATACGCAGTATTTT.

The chain employs TRBV28 and TRBJ2-5; 14 positions match TRBD2. Looked up from germline, CDR1 is MDHEN and CDR2 is SYDVKM. J was trimmed by 7 bases and V by 6 bases; bases with no gene match: 10. There are 16 residues in the CDR3. The CDR3 reads CASSPGTSGRVGTQYF. The CDR3 DNA sequence: TGTGCCAGCAGCCCTGGGACTAGCGGGAGAGTGGGGACCCAGTACTTC. Based on the CDR3 plus reference TRBV28 and TRBJ2-5, the full variable domain is DVKVTQSSRYLVKRTGEKVFLECVQDMDHENMFWYRQDPGLGLRLIYFSYDVKMKEKGDIPEGYSVSREKKERFSLILESASTNQTSMYLCASSPGTSGRVGTQYFGPGTRLLVL.

The V call is TRBV6-1, the J call TRBJ1-5, with 7 nucleotides matching TRBD1. Trimming cost V 1 base and J 6 bases; bases outside gene matches: 3. The CDR3 extends over 14 amino acids. Germline values: CDR1 MNHNS, CDR2 SASEGT. CDR3 in DNA: TGTGCCAGCAGTGAAGGACAGGGCCCTCAGCCCCAGCATTTT. Residues: CASSEGQGPQPQHF.

This clone is deemed large. The gene calls are TRBV28 and TRBJ2-1; a weak D match, TRBD2 (6 bases). This CDR3 region has 15 residues. From germline, CDR1 is MDHEN and CDR2 SYDVKM. Trimming removed 5 bases from V and 6 bases from J, with 17 bases in between. DNA for the CDR3: TGTGCCAGCAGTCCCCGGGGCGGGGAAGTCAATGAGCAGTTCTTC. This translates into CASSPRGGEVNEQFF.

Here the CDR3 DNA reads TGTGCCAGCAGCTTAGATTTAACTTCAGGAGAAAAACTGTTTTTT. Amino acids: CASSLDLTSGEKLFF. This rearrangement joins TRBV11-2 to TRBJ1-4; D is unclear. The CDR3 is made up of 15 amino acids. Germline CDR1 reads SGHAT; CDR2 reads FQNNGV. The V and J ends lost 0 bases and 8 bases respectively, with 13 bases between them.

Only a few counts were recorded for this clone. V gene TRBV10-3 combines with J gene TRBJ1-6; TRBD1 matches at 9 bases. V trimming: 5 bases; J trimming: 9 bases; junction bases outside the gene matches: 8. This CDR3 is 15 amino acids long. Germline CDR1 is ENHRY and CDR2 is SYGVKD. The CDR3 sequence is CAISWTGEESSPLHF. CDR3 DNA sequence: TGTGCCATCAGTTGGACAGGGGAGGAGAGTTCACCCCTCCACTTT.

The chain employs TRBV4-2 and TRBJ2-7; 7 bases match TRBD1. Germline V lookup: CDR1 LGHNA, CDR2 YNFKEQ. The length of the CDR3 is 15 residues. The junction had 6 bases not matched to a gene; V was cut back by 0 bases and J by 4 bases. CDR3 in amino acids: CASSQDEGAAYEQYF. CDR3 nucleotide sequence: TGTGCCAGCAGCCAAGATGAGGGGGCTGCTTACGAGCAGTACTTC.

The chain uses TRBV14 and TRBJ2-3, with a possible D match to TRBD2 (5 bases). Germline V CDR1 and CDR2: SGHDN, FVKESK. V was pared by 1 base and J by 0 bases, with 8 bases between. The CDR3 totals 15 residues. The CDR3, as DNA: TGTGCCAGCAGCCAAGGATGGACTAGCACAGATACGCAGTATTTT. Residues: CASSQGWTSTDTQYF.

The chain combines TRBV6-4 with TRBJ2-3; 9 nucleotides line up with TRBD2. The CDR3 sequence is 15 residues long. Germline trimming cut 4 bases from V and 6 bases from J; bases unmatched to any gene: 8. CDR1 MRHNA and CDR2 SNTAGT come from the germline V gene. DNA of the CDR3: TGTGCCAGCAGTGTAATAGCGGGAGACAAGGATACGCAGTATTTT. This gives the protein CASSVIAGDKDTQYF.

This chain uses TRBV6-1 with TRBJ1-5; D unclear. The CDR3 contains 13 residues. Germline values: CDR1 MNHNS, CDR2 SASEGT. Trimming left V 7 bases short and J 0 bases short, with 7 bases between. The CDR3 reads CASNQDSNQPQHF. CDR3 in DNA: TGTGCCAGCAATCAGGATAGCAATCAGCCCCAGCATTTT.

This sequence joins TRBV28 and TRBJ2-7; no clear D. There are 13 residues in the CDR3. The V gene's germline CDR1 is MDHEN and CDR2 SYDVKM. V lost 2 bases and J lost 7, with 12 bases in between. The CDR3 loop is CASSLLTDREQYF. CDR3 DNA: TGTGCCAGCAGTTTACTCACAGATAGGGAGCAGTACTTC.

CDR3 coding DNA: TGTGCCAGCAGCTCCCGGGACAGGGGATCCACAGATACGCAGTATTTT. It specifies CASSSRDRGSTDTQYF. The V call is TRBV13, the J call TRBJ2-3; 10 positions agree with TRBD1. This CDR3 is built from 16 residues. Germline CDR1 PRHDT, CDR2 FYEKMQ (reference sequence). Trimming removed 4 bases from V and 2 bases from J; junction bases left unmatched: 6.

This chain uses TRBV6-1 with TRBJ2-1, with 7 positions matching TRBD2. This CDR3 comprises 15 residues. The germline V gene encodes CDR1 MNHNS and CDR2 SASEGT. Trimming took 3 bases from V and 4 from J; bases not matched to a gene: 6. Here the CDR3 DNA reads TGTGCCAGCAGTGACGGGGGAGGGCCTTACAATGAGCAGTTCTTC. It encodes CASSDGGGPYNEQFF.

This clone occurred a few times. This chain joins TRBV6-1 and TRBJ2-2, with 8 bases identical to TRBD1. The CDR3 is 16 amino acids. Germline CDR1 reads MNHNS; CDR2 reads SASEGT. The V and J ends lost 3 bases and 5 bases, in that order; junction bases with no gene match: 8. In DNA, the CDR3 is TGTGCCAGCAGTGACCCGGACAGGGAATTTACCGGGGAGCTGTTTTTT. This sequence encodes CASSDPDREFTGELFF.

V gene TRBV7-6 combines with J gene TRBJ2-7; the D gene is possibly TRBD2 (6 bases). This CDR3 is 15 amino acids long. CDR1 and CDR2 from the germline V gene are SGHVS and FNYEAQ. Trimming pared 5 bases from V and 3 bases from J, leaving 17 bases between. CDR3: CASSAWGVGDYEQYF. The CDR3 region has the DNA TGTGCCAGCAGCGCCTGGGGGGTAGGGGACTACGAGCAGTACTTC.

A remark on this clone: Other nucleotide sequences in the sample specify the same CDR3. V and J are TRBV28 and TRBJ2-3; 7 nucleotides agree with TRBD2. J lost 1 base, V lost 3 bases, and 1 base had no gene match. Germline V gene data show CDR1 as MDHEN and CDR2 as SYDVKM. CDR3 length equals 14 residues. The CDR3 protein is CASSFLAGTDTQYF. The DNA of the CDR3 is TGTGCCAGCAGTTTTCTAGCGGGCACAGATACGCAGTATTTT. The variable domain in full, completed from reference TRBV28 and TRBJ2-3, reads DVKVTQSSRYLVKRTGEKVFLECVQDMDHENMFWYRQDPGLGLRLIYFSYDVKMKEKGDIPEGYSVSREKKERFSLILESASTNQTSMYLCASSFLAGTDTQYFGPGTRLTVL.

The chain uses TRBV6-1 and TRBJ2-2; TRBD1 matches 8 bases. Looked up from germline, CDR1 is MNHNS and CDR2 is SASEGT. The CDR3 spans 14 residues. The junction had 1 base not matched to a gene; V was cut back by 4 bases and J by 3 bases. As DNA, the CDR3 is TGTGCCAGCAGTGGGACAGGGCACACCGGGGAGCTGTTTTTT. It yields the protein CASSGTGHTGELFF.

This rearrangement joins TRBV27 to TRBJ2-3; TRBD2 aligns across 9 bases. Germline V gives CDR1 MNHEY, CDR2 SMNVEV (reference sequence). The length of the CDR3 is 15 residues. J was trimmed by 2 bases and V by 4 bases; bases with no gene match: 4. The CDR3 is CASSSSGTFTDTQYF. CDR3 DNA sequence: TGTGCCAGCAGTTCTAGCGGGACCTTCACAGATACGCAGTATTTT.

This clone is large in the sample. The chain links TRBV2 to TRBJ2-5; D might be TRBD1 (5 bases). The CDR3 spans 14 residues. Germline lookup yields CDR1 SNHLY and CDR2 FYNNEI. V was pared by 8 bases and J by 2 bases, with 15 bases between. The CDR3 nucleotides are TGTGCCAGCGCCGAAATGGGGCGGCAAGAGACCCAGTACTTC. Translated, it gives CASAEMGRQETQYF.

As DNA, the CDR3 is TGTGCCAGCAGTTTGGATGAGGGGCAAGTTATCCCCAATCGTGGCGGGAGCTCCTACGAGCAGTACTTC. Translation: CASSLDEGQVIPNRGGSSYEQYF. The chain is built from TRBV27 and TRBJ2-7, with 7 bases lining up with TRBD2. Germline V gene lookup returns CDR1 MNHEY and CDR2 SMNVEV (reference sequence). V trimming: 3 bases; J trimming: 0 bases; junction bases outside the gene matches: 29. The CDR3 sequence is 23 residues long.

V gene TRBV28 combines with J gene TRBJ1-5, with a tentative D call TRBD1 (5 bases). The CDR3 sequence is 16 residues long. Deletions cut 2 bases from V and 4 bases from J, with 15 bases between. The germline V gene has CDR1 MDHEN and CDR2 SYDVKM. The CDR3, as DNA: TGTGCCAGCAGTTTAACGTTCGGGGGGAAAAATCAGCCCCAGCATTTT. Translation: CASSLTFGGKNQPQHF.

The J gene is TRBJ2-5, the V gene TRBV11-2; D is possibly TRBD1 (6 bases). Trimming left V 5 bases short and J 2 bases short, with 12 bases between. Per the germline V gene, CDR1 is SGHAT and CDR2 is FQNNGV. The CDR3 length is 14 residues. The CDR3 DNA reads TGTGCCAGCAGCATTCAGGGGAGACAAGAGACCCAGTACTTC. Encoded protein: CASSIQGRQETQYF.